This note documents a single TCR beta chain sequence. This entry is derived from a study of blood T cell repertoires in COVID-19. In the study overall: Some COVID-19 samples were acute and others convalescent; all came from the United States, Italy and Spain.

In the original workflow: For nucleated cells, counts were estimated from reference gene primer amplification. Data came from immunoSEQ multiplex PCR; TCRdb stores just in-frame clones and leaves some out. The D gene and trimming were derived from the DNA, and the V and J assignments and clone size from that table. This sample yields approximately 69,000 clones, of which roughly 80% are seen a single time; approximately 20% belongs to the top ten. This CDR3 comprises 16 residues. Germline V lookup: CDR1 KGHSH, CDR2 LQKENI. The V and J ends lost 0 bases and 6 bases, in that order; junction bases with no gene match: 8.

V and J are TRBV18 and TRBJ2-3; TRBD1 matches at 8 bases. The specimen was peripheral blood. The clonotype originates from a man aged 60 to 75 with acute or convalescent COVID-19. CDR3 in DNA: TGTGCCAGCTCACCACCGGCAGGGGGCATTGGGGATACGCAGTATTTT. This translates into CASSPPAGGIGDTQYF. The variable domain in full, completed from reference TRBV18 and TRBJ2-3, reads NAGVMQNPRHLVRRRGQEARLRCSPMKGHSHVYWYRQLPEEGLKFMVYLQKENIIDESGMPKERFSAEFPKEGPSILRIQQVVRGDSAAYFCASSPPAGGIGDTQYFGPGTRLTVL.